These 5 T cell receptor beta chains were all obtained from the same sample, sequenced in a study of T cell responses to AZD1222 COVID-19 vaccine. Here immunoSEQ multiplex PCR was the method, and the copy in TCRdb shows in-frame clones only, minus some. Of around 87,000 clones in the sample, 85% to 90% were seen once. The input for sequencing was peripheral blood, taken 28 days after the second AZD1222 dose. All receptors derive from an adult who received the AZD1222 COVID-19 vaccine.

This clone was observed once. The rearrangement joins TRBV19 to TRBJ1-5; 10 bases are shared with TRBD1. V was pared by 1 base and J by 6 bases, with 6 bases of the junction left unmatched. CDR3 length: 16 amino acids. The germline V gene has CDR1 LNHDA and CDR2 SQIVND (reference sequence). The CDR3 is CASSIVTTGGSQPQHF. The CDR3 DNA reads TGTGCCAGTAGTATAGTAACGACAGGGGGCAGTCAGCCCCAGCATTTT.

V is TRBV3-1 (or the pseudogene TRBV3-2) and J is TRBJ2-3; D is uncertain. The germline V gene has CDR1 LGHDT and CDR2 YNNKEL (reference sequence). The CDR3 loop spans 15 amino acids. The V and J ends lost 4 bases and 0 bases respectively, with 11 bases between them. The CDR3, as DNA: TGTGCCAGCAGCCCCACCAGGACCAGCACAGATACGCAGTATTTT. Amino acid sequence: CASSPTRTSTDTQYF.

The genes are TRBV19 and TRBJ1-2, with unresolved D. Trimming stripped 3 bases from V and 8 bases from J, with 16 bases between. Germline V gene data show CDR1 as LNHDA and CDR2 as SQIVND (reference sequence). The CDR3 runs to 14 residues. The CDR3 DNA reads TGTGCCAGTAGTATGTCATGGACCGGCGGGGGCTACACCTTC. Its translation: CASSMSWTGGGYTF.

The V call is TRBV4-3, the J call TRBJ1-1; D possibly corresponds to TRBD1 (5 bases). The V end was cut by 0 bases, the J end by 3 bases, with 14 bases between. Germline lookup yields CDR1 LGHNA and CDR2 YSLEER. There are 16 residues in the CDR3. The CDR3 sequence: CASSQDSQGGYTEAFF. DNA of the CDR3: TGCGCCAGCAGCCAAGATTCGCAGGGCGGGTACACTGAAGCTTTCTTT.

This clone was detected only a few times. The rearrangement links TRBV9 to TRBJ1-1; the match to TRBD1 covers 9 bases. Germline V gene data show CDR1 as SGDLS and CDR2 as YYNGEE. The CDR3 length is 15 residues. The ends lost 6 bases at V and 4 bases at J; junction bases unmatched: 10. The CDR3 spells CASNPGTGPGTEAFF. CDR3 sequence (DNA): TGTGCCAGCAATCCCGGGACAGGGCCGGGCACTGAAGCTTTCTTT. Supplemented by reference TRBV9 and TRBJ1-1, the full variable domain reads DSGVTQTPKHLITATGQRVTLRCSPRSGDLSVYWYQQSLDQGLQFLIQYYNGEERAKGNILERFSAQQFPDLHSELNLSSLELGDSALYFCASNPGTGPGTEAFFGQGTRLTVV.